Below are 9 T cell receptor beta chains sequenced from a single sample in a study of OX40 agonist ivuxolimab in advanced cancers. Data came from immunoSEQ multiplex PCR; TCRdb stores just in-frame clones and leaves some out. The sample includes some 73,000 clones, 85% to 90% of them seen just once. Sequences were derived from CD4+ or CD8+ T cells sorted from blood, sampled in a trial of the OX40 agonist ivuxolimab. The receptor source for this set is an adult with an advanced solid tumor such as melanoma, head and neck, liver or kidney cancer.

The chain uses TRBV6-5 and TRBJ1-6, with D possibly TRBD1 on 5 matching bases. V was clipped by 6 bases and J by 7 bases, with 13 bases between them. The CDR3 covers 14 residues. The germline V gene encodes CDR1 MNHEY and CDR2 SVGAGI. The CDR3 region is CASSPGLGNSPLHF. The CDR3 coding sequence is TGTGCCAGCAGCCCGGGACTAGGGAATTCACCCCTCCACTTT.

This chain joins TRBV2 and TRBJ1-2; D is perhaps TRBD1 (5 bases). Germline CDR1 reads SNHLY; CDR2 reads FYNNEI. The CDR3 runs 13 residues. V lost 8 bases, J lost 4 bases, and 14 bases lay in between. The CDR3 spells CASGRDGSYGYTF. In DNA, the CDR3 is TGTGCCAGCGGGCGGGACGGGAGCTATGGCTACACCTTC.

This chain connects TRBV19 to TRBJ1-2, with 9 positions matching TRBD1. This CDR3 is built from 14 residues. V dropped 5 bases and J dropped 7; count of bases not matched to a gene: 8. CDR1 is LNHDA and CDR2 is SQIVND in the germline V gene (reference sequence). CDR3 sequence: CASSAKGQGFGYTF. DNA for the CDR3: TGTGCCAGTAGTGCTAAGGGACAGGGCTTTGGCTACACCTTC. The whole variable domain, filled in from reference TRBV19 and TRBJ1-2, reads DGGITQSPKYLFRKEGQNVTLSCEQNLNHDAMYWYRQDPGQGLRLIYYSQIVNDFQKGDIAEGYSVSREKKESFPLTVTSAQKNPTAFYLCASSAKGQGFGYTFGSGTRLTVV.

This clone was detected only once. The genes are TRBV2 and TRBJ2-7; 8 bases fit TRBD1. CDR3 length equals 12 residues. Germline V gene sequence: CDR1 SNHLY, CDR2 FYNNEI. The ends lost 8 bases at V and 2 bases at J; junction bases unmatched: 2. The CDR3 DNA follows: TGTGCCAGCTCGGACAGGGCCTACGAGCAGTACTTC. Its protein is CASSDRAYEQYF.

This sequence joins TRBV10-3 and TRBJ1-6, with D perhaps matching TRBD1 (5 bases). The CDR3 is 14 residues long. With 6 bases removed from V and 5 bases from J, the gap between germline ends came to 11 bases. In germline, CDR1 is ENHRY, CDR2 SYGVKD. In nucleotides, the CDR3 is TGTGCCATCAGGTCAGAGGGGCATAATTCACCCCTCCACTTT. This encodes CAIRSEGHNSPLHF.

V usage is TRBV7-9 and J usage is TRBJ2-1; D is possibly TRBD2 (6 bases). The germline V gene encodes CDR1 SEHNR and CDR2 FQNEAQ (reference sequence). The CDR3 runs to 13 residues. Trimming removed 5 bases from V and 9 bases from J, with 14 bases in between. This chain's CDR3 is CASSQEVGLEQFF. The CDR3 coding sequence is TGTGCCAGCAGCCAAGAGGTGGGACTTGAGCAGTTCTTC. Full variable domain (remainder filled in from reference TRBV7-9 and TRBJ2-1): DTGVSQNPRHKITKRGQNVTFRCDPISEHNRLYWYRQTLGQGPEFLTYFQNEAQLEKSRLLSDRFSAERPKGSFSTLEIQRTEQGDSAMYLCASSQEVGLEQFFGPGTRLTVL.

This chain links TRBV7-9 with TRBJ1-3; maybe TRBD1 (5 bases). CDR3 length: 15 amino acids. The ends were cut back, 6 bases at V and 4 bases at J, with 16 bases in the middle. Germline lookup yields CDR1 SEHNR and CDR2 FQNEAQ (reference sequence). The CDR3 region is CASSSRAGIGNTIYF. CDR3 coding DNA: TGTGCCAGCAGTTCCAGGGCAGGGATAGGAAACACCATATATTTT.

The CDR3 protein is CASSYGGSGLTDTQYF. CDR3 nucleotide sequence: TGTGCCAGCAGTTATGGCGGGAGTGGACTCACAGATACGCAGTATTTT. This rearrangement joins TRBV6-5 to TRBJ2-3; 7 nucleotides align to TRBD2. Germline V gives CDR1 MNHEY, CDR2 SVGAGI. The CDR3 has 16 amino acids. Trimming at V came to 3 bases and at J to 2 bases, leaving 8 bases not matched to a gene.

This chain uses TRBV30 with TRBJ2-3; D is ambiguous. Germline values: CDR1 GTSNPN, CDR2 SVGIG (reference sequence). The CDR3 runs to 10 residues. Trimming took 5 bases from V and 3 from J, leaving 3 bases between them. Here the CDR3 DNA reads TGTGCCTGGCGGACAGATACGCAGTATTTT. Its protein product is CAWRTDTQYF.